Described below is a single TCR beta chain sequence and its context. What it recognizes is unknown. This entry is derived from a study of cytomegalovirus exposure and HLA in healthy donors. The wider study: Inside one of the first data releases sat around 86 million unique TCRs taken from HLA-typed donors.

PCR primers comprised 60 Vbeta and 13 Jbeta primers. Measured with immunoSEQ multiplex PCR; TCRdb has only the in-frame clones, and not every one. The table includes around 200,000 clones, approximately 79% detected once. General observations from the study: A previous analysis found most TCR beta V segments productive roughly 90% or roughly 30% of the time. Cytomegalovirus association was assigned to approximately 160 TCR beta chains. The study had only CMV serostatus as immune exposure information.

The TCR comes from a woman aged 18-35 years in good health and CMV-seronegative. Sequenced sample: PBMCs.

The CDR3: CASSKWDSPEEKLFF. The CDR3 DNA follows: TGTGCCAGCAGTAAATGGGACAGTCCGGAAGAAAAACTGTTTTTT. The chain joins TRBV27 to TRBJ1-4; 7 bases map to TRBD1. Germline V gene sequence: CDR1 MNHEY, CDR2 SMNVEV (reference sequence). The V segment lost 5 bases and the J segment 8 bases; nucleotides outside the gene matches: 11. This CDR3 spans 15 amino acids.